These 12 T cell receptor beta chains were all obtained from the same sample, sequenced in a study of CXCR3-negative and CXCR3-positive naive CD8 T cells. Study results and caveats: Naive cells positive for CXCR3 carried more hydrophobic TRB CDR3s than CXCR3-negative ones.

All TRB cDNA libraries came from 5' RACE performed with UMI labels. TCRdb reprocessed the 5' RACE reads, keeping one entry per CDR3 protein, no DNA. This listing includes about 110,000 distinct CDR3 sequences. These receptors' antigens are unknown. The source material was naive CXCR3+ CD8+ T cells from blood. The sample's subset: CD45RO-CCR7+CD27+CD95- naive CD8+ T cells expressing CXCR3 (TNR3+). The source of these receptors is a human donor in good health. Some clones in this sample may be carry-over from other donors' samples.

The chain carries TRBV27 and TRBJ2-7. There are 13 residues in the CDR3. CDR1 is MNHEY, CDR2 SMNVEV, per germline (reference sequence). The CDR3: CASSVGRPYEQYF.

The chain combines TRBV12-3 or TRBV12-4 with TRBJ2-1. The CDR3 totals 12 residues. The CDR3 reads CASRLRSREQFF.

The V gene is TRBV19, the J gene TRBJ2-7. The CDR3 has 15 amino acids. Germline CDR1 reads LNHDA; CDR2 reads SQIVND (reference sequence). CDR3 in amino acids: CASSISPGSRDEQYF.

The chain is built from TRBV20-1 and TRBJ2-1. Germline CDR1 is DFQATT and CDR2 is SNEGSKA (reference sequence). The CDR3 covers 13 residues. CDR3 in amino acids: CSARDYGVNEQFF.

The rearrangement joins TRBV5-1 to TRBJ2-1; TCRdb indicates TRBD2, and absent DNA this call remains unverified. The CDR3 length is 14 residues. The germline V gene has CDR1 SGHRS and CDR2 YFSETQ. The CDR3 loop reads CASSLFGGNNEQFF. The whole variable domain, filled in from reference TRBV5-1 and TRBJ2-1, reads KAGVTQTPRYLIKTRGQQVTLSCSPISGHRSVSWYQQTPGQGLQFLFEYFSETQRNKGNFPGRFSGRQFSNSRSEMNVSTLELGDSALYLCASSLFGGNNEQFFGPGTRLTVL.

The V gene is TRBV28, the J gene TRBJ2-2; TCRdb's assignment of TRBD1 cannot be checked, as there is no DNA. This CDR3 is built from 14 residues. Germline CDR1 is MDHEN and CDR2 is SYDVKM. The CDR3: CASSTGPNTGELFF.

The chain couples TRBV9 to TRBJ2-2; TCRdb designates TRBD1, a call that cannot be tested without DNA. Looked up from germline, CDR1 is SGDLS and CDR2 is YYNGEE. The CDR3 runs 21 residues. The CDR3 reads CASSTPLKQGHQTLNTGELFF.

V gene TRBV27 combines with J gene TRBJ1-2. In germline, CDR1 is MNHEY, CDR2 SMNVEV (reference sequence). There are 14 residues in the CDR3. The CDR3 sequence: CASSTTEGWSGYTF.

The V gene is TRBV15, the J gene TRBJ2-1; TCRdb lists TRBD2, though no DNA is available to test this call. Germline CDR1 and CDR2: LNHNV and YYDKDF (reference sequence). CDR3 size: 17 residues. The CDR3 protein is CATSRQLGLAGDNEQFF.

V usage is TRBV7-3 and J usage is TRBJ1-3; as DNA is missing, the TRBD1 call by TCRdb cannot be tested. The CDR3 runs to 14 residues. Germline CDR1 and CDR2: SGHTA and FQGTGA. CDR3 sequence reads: CASSPTGAGNTIYF.

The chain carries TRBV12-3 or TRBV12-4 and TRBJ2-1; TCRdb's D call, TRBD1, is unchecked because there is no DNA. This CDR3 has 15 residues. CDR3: CASSVGQGRDNEQFF.

This CDR3 reads CASPPVSPQPYEQYF. V gene TRBV28 combines with J gene TRBJ2-7; the D call from TCRdb, TRBD1, cannot be confirmed without DNA. The CDR3 sequence is 15 residues long. Per the germline V gene, CDR1 is MDHEN and CDR2 is SYDVKM.